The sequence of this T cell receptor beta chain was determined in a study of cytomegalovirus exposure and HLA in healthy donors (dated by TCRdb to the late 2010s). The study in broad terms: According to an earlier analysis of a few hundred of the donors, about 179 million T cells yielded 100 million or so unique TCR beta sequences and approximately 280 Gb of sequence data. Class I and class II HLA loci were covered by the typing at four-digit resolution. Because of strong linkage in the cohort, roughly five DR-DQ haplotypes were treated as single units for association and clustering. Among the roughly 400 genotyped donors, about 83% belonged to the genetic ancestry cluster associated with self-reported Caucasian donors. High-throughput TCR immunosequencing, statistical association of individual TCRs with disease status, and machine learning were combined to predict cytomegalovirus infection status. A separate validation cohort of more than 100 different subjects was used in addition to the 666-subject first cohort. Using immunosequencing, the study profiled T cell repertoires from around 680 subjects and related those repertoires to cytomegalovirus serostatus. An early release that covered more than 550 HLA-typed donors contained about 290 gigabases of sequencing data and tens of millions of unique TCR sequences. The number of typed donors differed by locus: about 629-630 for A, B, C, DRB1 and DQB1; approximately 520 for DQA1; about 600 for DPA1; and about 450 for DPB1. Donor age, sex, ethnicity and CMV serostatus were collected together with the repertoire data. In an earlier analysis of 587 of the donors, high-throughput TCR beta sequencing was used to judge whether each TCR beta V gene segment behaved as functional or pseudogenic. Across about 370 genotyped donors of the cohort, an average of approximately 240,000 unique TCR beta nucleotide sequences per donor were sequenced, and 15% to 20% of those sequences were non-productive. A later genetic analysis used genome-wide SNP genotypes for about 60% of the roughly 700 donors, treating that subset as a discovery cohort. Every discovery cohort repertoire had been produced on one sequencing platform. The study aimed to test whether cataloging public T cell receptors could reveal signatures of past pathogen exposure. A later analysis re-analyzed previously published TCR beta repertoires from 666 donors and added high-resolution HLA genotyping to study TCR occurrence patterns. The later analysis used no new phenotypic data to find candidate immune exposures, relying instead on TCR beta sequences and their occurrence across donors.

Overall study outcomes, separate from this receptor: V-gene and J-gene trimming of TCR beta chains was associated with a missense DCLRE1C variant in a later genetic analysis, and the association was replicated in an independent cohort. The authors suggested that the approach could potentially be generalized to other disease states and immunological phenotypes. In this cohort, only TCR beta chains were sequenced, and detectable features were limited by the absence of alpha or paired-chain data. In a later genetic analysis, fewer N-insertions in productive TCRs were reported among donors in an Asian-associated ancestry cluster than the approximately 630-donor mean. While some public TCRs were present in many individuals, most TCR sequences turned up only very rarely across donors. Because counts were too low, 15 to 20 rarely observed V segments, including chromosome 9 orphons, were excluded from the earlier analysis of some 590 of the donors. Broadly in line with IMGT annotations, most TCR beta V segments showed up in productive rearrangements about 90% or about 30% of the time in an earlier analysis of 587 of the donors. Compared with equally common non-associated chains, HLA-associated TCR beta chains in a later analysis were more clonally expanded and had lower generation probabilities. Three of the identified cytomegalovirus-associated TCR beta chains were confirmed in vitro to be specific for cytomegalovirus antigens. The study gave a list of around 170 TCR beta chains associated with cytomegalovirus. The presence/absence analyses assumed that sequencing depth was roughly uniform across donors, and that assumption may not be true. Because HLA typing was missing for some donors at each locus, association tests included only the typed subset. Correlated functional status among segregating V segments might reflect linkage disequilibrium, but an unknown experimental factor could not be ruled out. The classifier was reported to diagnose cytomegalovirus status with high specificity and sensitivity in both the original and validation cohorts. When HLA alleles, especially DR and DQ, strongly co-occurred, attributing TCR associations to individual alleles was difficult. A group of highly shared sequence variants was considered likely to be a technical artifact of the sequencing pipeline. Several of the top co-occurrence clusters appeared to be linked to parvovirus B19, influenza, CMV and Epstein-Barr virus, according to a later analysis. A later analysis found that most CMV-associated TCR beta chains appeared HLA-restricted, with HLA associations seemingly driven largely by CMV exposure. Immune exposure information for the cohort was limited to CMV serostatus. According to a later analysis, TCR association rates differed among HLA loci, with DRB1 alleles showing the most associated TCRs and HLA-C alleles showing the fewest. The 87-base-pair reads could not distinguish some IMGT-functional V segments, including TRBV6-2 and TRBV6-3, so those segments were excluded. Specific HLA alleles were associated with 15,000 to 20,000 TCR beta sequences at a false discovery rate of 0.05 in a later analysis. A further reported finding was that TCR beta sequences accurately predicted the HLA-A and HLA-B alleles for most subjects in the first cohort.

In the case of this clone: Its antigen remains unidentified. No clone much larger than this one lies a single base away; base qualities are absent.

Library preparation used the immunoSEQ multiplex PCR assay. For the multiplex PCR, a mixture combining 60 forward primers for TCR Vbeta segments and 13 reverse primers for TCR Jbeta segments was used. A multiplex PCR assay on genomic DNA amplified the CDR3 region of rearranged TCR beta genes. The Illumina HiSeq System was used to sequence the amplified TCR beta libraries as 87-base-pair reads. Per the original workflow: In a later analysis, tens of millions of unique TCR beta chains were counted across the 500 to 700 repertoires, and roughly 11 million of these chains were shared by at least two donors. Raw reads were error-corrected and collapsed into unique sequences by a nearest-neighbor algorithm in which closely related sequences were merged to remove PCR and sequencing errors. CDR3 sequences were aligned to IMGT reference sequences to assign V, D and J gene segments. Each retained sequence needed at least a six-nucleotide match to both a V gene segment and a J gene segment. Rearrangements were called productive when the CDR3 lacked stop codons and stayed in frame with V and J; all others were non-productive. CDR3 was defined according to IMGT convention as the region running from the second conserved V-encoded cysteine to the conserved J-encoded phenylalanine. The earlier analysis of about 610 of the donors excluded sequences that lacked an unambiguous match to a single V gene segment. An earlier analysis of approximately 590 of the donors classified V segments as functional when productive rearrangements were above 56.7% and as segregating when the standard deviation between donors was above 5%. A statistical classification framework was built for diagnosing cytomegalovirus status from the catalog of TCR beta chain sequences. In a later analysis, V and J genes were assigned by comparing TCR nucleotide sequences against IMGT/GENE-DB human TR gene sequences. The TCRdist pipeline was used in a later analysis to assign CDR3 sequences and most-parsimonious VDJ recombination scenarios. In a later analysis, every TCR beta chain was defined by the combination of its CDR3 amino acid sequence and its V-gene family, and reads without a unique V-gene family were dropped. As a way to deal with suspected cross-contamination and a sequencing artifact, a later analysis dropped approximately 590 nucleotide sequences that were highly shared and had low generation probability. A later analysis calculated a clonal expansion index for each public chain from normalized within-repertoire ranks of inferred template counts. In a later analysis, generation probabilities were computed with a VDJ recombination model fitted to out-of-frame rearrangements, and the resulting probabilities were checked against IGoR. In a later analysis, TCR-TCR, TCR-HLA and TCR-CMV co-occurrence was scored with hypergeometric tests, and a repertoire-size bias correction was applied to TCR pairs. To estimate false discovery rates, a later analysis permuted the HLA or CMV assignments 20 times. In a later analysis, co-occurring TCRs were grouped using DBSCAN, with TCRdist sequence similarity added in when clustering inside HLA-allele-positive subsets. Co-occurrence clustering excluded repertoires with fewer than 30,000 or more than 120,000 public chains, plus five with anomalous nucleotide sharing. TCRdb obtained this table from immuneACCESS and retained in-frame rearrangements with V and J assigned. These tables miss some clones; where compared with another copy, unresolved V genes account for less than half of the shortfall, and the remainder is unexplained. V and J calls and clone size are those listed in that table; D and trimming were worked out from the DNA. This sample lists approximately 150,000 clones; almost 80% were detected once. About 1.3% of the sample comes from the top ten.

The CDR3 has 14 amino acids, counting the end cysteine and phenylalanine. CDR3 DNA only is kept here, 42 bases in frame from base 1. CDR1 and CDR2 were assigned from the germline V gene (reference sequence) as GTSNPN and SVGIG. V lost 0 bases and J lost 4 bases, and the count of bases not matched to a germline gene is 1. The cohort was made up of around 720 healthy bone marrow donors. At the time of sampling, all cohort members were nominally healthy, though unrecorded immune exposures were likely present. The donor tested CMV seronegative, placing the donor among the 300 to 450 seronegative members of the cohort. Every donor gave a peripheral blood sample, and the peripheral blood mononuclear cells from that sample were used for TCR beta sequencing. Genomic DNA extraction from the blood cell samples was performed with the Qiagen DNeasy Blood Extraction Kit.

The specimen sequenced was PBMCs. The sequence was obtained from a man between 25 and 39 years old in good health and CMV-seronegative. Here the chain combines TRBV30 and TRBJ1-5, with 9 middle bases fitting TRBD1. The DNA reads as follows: TGTGCCTGGAGTGTTGGGACAGGGAATCAGCCCCAGCATTTT. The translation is CAWSVGTGNQPQHF.